These T cell receptor beta chains were read from a single sample in a study of T cell responses to AZD1222 COVID-19 vaccine. The method was immunoSEQ multiplex PCR; TCRdb's version includes in-frame clones alone and lacks a portion of them. Of roughly 100,000 clones listed, around nine tenths are singletons. Sequenced material: peripheral blood, taken on day 0 of AZD1222 vaccination. The receptors come from an adult in good health. CDR3s leave out the opening cysteine and the closing phenylalanine or tryptophan. The order of the fields is D gene, V gene, J gene, CDR3 protein. The D gene is left open where the match is weak.

TRBD1	TRBV6-5	TRBJ1-5	ASSHGQEDQPQH
.	TRBV7-9	TRBJ1-6	ASSFWTGSSYNSPLH
.	TRBV4-3	TRBJ1-2	ASSQESGYYGYT
.	TRBV6-5	TRBJ1-4	ASRDKGVPEKLF
.	TRBV4-3	TRBJ1-5	ASSQDAAGEGQPQH
TRBD1	TRBV4-3	TRBJ2-2	ASSQATGARTGELF
.	TRBV5-5	TRBJ1-2	ASSWGDTRPGYT
.	TRBV7-9	TRBJ2-7	ASSLTGTGEQY
.	TRBV6-5	TRBJ1-5	ASSYLDRSNQPQH
TRBD2	TRBV7-6	TRBJ2-2	ASSLVGGVAGELF
.	TRBV20-1	TRBJ2-5	SASEFGPAGETQY
.	TRBV3-1/TRBV3-2	TRBJ2-5	ASSQEGETQY
.	TRBV6-6	TRBJ1-3	ASSWVDGSSGNTIY
TRBD2	TRBV5-8	TRBJ2-1	ASSGGLAGGLQYNEQF
TRBD1	TRBV5-1	TRBJ1-1	ASSLQGTEAF
.	TRBV7-8	TRBJ2-5	ASRHTGVGKQETQY
TRBD2	TRBV2	TRBJ2-5	ASKTSGRETQY
.	TRBV11-3	TRBJ2-3	ASGIGGGASTDTQY
.	TRBV9	TRBJ1-2	ASSVEYGSYGYT
.	TRBV7-2	TRBJ2-1	ASSPDRNEQF
.	TRBV7-9	TRBJ1-5	ASSARGGLYNQPQH
TRBD1	TRBV25-1	TRBJ2-3	ASSLQGARDTQY
TRBD1	TRBV3-1/TRBV3-2	TRBJ1-6	ASSQDGGQGNSPLH
.	TRBV9	TRBJ2-4	ASSPSFTKNIQY
TRBD2	TRBV7-2	TRBJ2-7	ASSLVVLAGNYEQY
TRBD2	TRBV25-1	TRBJ2-3	ASSARSSGRAADTQY
TRBD1	TRBV5-1	TRBJ1-5	ASSPTGVSNQPQH
.	TRBV6-4	TRBJ1-6	ASSDRGHSPLH
.	TRBV30	TRBJ1-2	ASETNYGYT
.	TRBV7-2	TRBJ1-4	ASSLEGEPNEKLF
TRBD1	TRBV30	TRBJ1-2	AWIVGQGAFYGYT
.	TRBV7-2	TRBJ2-3	ASQEQLGPTDTQY
TRBD1	TRBV14	TRBJ1-2	ASSQEHRGYGYT
TRBD1	TRBV5-1	TRBJ1-1	ASSETYRGTEAF
.	TRBV9	TRBJ2-6	ASSDAPERPITAGANVLT
.	TRBV19	TRBJ1-6	ASSIGSGQVNSPLH